Presented here are 30 T cell receptor beta chains from one specimen sequenced in a study of cytomegalovirus exposure and HLA in healthy donors. This PCR relied on a set of 60 Vbeta primers and 13 Jbeta primers. Libraries were prepared by immunoSEQ multiplex PCR; TCRdb keeps only in-frame clonotypes and omits some of them. Of 150,000 to 200,000 clones in the sample, 84% are singletons; the top ten hold less than 2%. Sequenced sample: PBMCs. The source is a man aged 18 to 29 in good health and CMV-seronegative.

This clone was counted a single time. The rearrangement joins TRBV7-2 to TRBJ2-7, with 8 nucleotides matching TRBD1. Germline loops: CDR1 SGHTA, CDR2 FQGNSA. CDR3 size: 14 residues. V gave up 3 bases and J gave up 3 bases; unmatched junction bases: 4. CDR3: CASSFQGASYEQYF. The CDR3 DNA reads as TGTGCCAGCAGCTTTCAGGGGGCGAGCTACGAGCAGTACTTC.

This rearrangement joins TRBV7-9 to TRBJ2-7, with D perhaps TRBD1 (6 bases). The CDR3 extends over 14 amino acids. V lost 4 bases, J lost 5 bases, and 15 bases lay in between. Germline CDR1 and CDR2: SEHNR and FQNEAQ (reference sequence). In nucleotides, the CDR3 is TGTGCCAGCAGCTCGTGGACAGATAAGAACGAGCAGTACTTC. Translating gives CASSSWTDKNEQYF.

V is TRBV28 and J is TRBJ2-1; TRBD2 agrees at 8 bases. V gave up 2 bases and J gave up 6 bases; unmatched junction bases: 6. In germline, CDR1 is MDHEN, CDR2 SYDVKM. CDR3 length: 15 residues. The CDR3 DNA sequence: TGTGCCAGCAGTTTAGGACCGGGGGGGCCCAATGAGCAGTTCTTC. Its translation: CASSLGPGGPNEQFF.

This clone was found a few times. The V call is TRBV5-4, the J call TRBJ2-7, with 7 positions matching TRBD2. The CDR3 is 13 residues long. The V and J ends lost 9 bases and 6 bases, in that order; junction bases with no gene match: 12. Germline V gene lookup returns CDR1 SGHNT and CDR2 YYREEE (reference sequence). The CDR3 DNA sequence: TGTGCCACCGAGCGGGATTCCTTCGGCGAGCAGTACTTC. It codes for CATERDSFGEQYF. The full variable domain, in which reference TRBV5-4 and TRBJ2-7 provide the parts outside the CDR3, is ETGVTQSPTHLIKTRGQQVTLRCSSQSGHNTVSWYQQALGQGPQFIFQYYREEENGRGNFPPRFSGLQFPNYSSELNVNALELDDSALYLCATERDSFGEQYFGPGTRLTVT.

The V and J genes are TRBV18 and TRBJ2-3; unclear D gene. V gave up 2 bases and J gave up 5 bases, with 11 bases separating them. The CDR3 contains 14 residues. Germline-derived CDR1 and CDR2 are KGHSH and LQKENI. The CDR3 here is CASSPSPSGDTQYF. As DNA, the CDR3 is TGTGCCAGCTCACCATCCCCATCCGGAGATACGCAGTATTTT.

The chain employs TRBV7-6 and TRBJ2-1; perhaps TRBD1 as D (6 bases). The CDR3 has 14 residues. The V end lost 5 bases, the J end lost 6 bases, and 14 bases lay between the germline ends. Germline V lookup: CDR1 SGHVS, CDR2 FNYEAQ. The CDR3 region has the DNA TGTGCCAGCAGCCCCCGACAGGCTCTCAATGAGCAGTTCTTC. It encodes CASSPRQALNEQFF.

The J gene is TRBJ2-2, the V gene TRBV11-3; 7 bases agree with TRBD1. There are 15 residues in the CDR3. V was pared by 5 bases and J by 0 bases, with 3 bases of the junction left unmatched. Germline V lookup: CDR1 SGHNT, CDR2 YENEEA. Here the CDR3 reads CASSTGAPNTGELFF. The CDR3 nucleotides are TGTGCCAGCAGCACAGGGGCCCCGAACACCGGGGAGCTGTTTTTT. Filled out from reference TRBV11-3 and TRBJ2-2, the complete variable domain reads EAGVVQSPRYKIIEKKQPVAFWCNPISGHNTLYWYLQNLGQGPELLIRYENEEAVDDSQLPKDRFSAERLKGVDSTLKIQPAELGDSAVYLCASSTGAPNTGELFFGEGSRLTVL.

The chain joins TRBV6-5 to TRBJ2-7; 9 nucleotides line up with TRBD2. Germline assignment: CDR1 MNHEY and CDR2 SVGAGI. The J segment lost 4 bases and the V segment lost 5 bases, leaving 6 bases of the junction unmatched. This CDR3 is built from 14 residues. The CDR3 region is CASSRLAGEYEQYF. CDR3 DNA sequence: TGTGCCAGCAGTCGATTAGCGGGAGAGTACGAGCAGTACTTC.

J is TRBJ1-3 and V is TRBV4-1; unclear D gene. Trimming stripped 4 bases from V and 3 bases from J, with 19 bases between. Germline V CDR1 and CDR2: MGHRA, YSYEKL. The CDR3 contains 17 residues. The CDR3 region is CASSLLLPGGGGNTIYF. The CDR3 DNA sequence: TGCGCCAGCAGCCTCCTACTCCCGGGAGGAGGTGGAAACACCATATATTTT.

CDR3 sequence reads: CASSPGQGSLGYTF. In DNA form, the CDR3 reads TGTGCCAGCAGCCCCGGACAGGGAAGTCTGGGCTACACCTTC. J is TRBJ1-2 and V is TRBV7-2, with 8 bases that match TRBD1. Germline CDR1 reads SGHTA; CDR2 reads FQGNSA. Germline trimming cut 5 bases from V and 8 bases from J; bases unmatched to any gene: 10. The CDR3 contains 14 residues.

The chain links TRBV15 to TRBJ1-6; D is uncertain. This CDR3 has 13 residues. Germline-derived CDR1 and CDR2 are LNHNV and YYDKDF (reference sequence). V was pared by 0 bases and J by 7 bases, with 4 bases between. The CDR3 is CATSRDQNSPLHF. The CDR3 coding sequence is TGTGCCACCAGCAGAGATCAGAATTCACCCCTCCACTTT.

V gene TRBV4-1 combines with J gene TRBJ1-1, with 8 bases matching TRBD1. The CDR3 consists of 18 residues. CDR1 and CDR2 (germline): MGHRA, YSYEKL. The trim removed 0 bases at V and 6 bases at J, leaving 15 bases unmatched. Here the CDR3 reads CASSQDLGQGGYPPEAFF. DNA of the CDR3: TGCGCCAGCAGCCAAGATCTCGGACAGGGTGGCTATCCGCCTGAAGCTTTCTTT.

The gene calls are TRBV4-2 and TRBJ2-7, with TRBD2 as a possible D gene (7 bases). There are 15 residues in the CDR3. V lost 4 bases to trimming and J lost 0 bases, with 13 bases between them. Germline-derived CDR1 and CDR2 are LGHNA and YNFKEQ. For the CDR3, the DNA is TGTGCCAGCAGCCCGAGCGGGACAAGCTCCTACGAGCAGTACTTC. Translation gives CASSPSGTSSYEQYF.

This clone came up once. This chain connects TRBV10-3 to TRBJ2-3, with D unclear. The CDR3 contains 12 residues. With 3 bases removed from V and 6 bases from J, the gap between germline ends came to 7 bases. Germline CDR1 ENHRY, CDR2 SYGVKD. The CDR3 nucleotides are TGTGCCATCAGTGATGTCGTGGATACGCAGTATTTT. Translating it yields CAISDVVDTQYF.

This chain joins TRBV25-1 and TRBJ2-5, with 7 bases lining up with TRBD1. J lost 3 bases, V lost 8 bases, and 6 bases had no gene match. There are 13 residues in the CDR3. Germline assignment: CDR1 MGHDK and CDR2 SYGVNS. CDR3 sequence reads: CASSEQGEETQYF. DNA of the CDR3: TGTGCCAGCTCTGAGCAGGGGGAAGAGACCCAGTACTTC.

J is TRBJ2-7 and V is TRBV7-2; TRBD2 is a possible D gene (5 bases). There are 14 residues in the CDR3. Germline V gives CDR1 SGHTA, CDR2 FQGNSA. V lost 5 bases to trimming and J lost 3 bases, with 14 bases between them. CDR3 in DNA: TGTGCCAGCAGCCCGGGATCCGGCCGCTACGAGCAGTACTTC. As protein: CASSPGSGRYEQYF.

V gene TRBV5-6 combines with J gene TRBJ1-1; 9 positions agree with TRBD1. V shed 7 bases and J 5 bases; nucleotides not matched to a gene: 9. CDR1 SGHDT and CDR2 YYEEEE come from the germline V gene. This CDR3 contains 14 residues. In nucleotides, the CDR3 is TGTGCCAGCGCGGACAGGGGAAGGTGGACTGAAGCTTTCTTT. Its translation is CASADRGRWTEAFF.

CDR3 residues: CASSPLAGALYEQYF. CDR3 nucleotide sequence: TGTGCCAGCTCACCCTTGGCGGGGGCCCTCTACGAGCAGTACTTC. This rearrangement joins TRBV18 to TRBJ2-7; tentatively, D is TRBD2 (7 bases). This CDR3 has 15 residues. Trimming took off 3 bases at V and 3 bases at J, with 15 bases between the two ends. CDR1 is KGHSH and CDR2 is LQKENI in the germline V gene.

The rearrangement uses TRBV6-5 and TRBJ2-2; no clear D gene. V was shortened by 2 bases and J by 5 bases, with 9 bases between the two germline ends. The CDR3 totals 14 residues. Germline-derived CDR1 and CDR2 are MNHEY and SVGAGI. The CDR3 coding sequence is TGTGCCAGCAGTTACGCACCCCTAACCGGGGAGCTGTTTTTT. Translated, it gives CASSYAPLTGELFF.

This clone was counted a single time. The chain has TRBV6-6 and TRBJ2-1; perhaps TRBD1 as D (6 bases). Germline CDR1 reads MNHNY; CDR2 reads SVGAGI (reference sequence). V lost 2 bases and J lost 5, with 7 bases in between. The CDR3 runs 13 residues. The CDR3 nucleotides are TGTGCCAGCAGTTACCGGGACAACAATGAGCAGTTCTTC. This codes for CASSYRDNNEQFF.

This chain joins TRBV7-8 and TRBJ1-6; D might be TRBD1 (5 bases). CDR3 length equals 15 residues. Trimming shortened V by 1 base and J by 10 bases, and 14 bases separated the two germline ends. Looked up from germline, CDR1 is SGHVS and CDR2 is FQNEAQ. The CDR3 spells CASSLEAGSLSPLHF. The CDR3 DNA reads TGTGCCAGCAGCTTAGAGGCAGGGTCCTTATCACCCCTCCACTTT.

V usage is TRBV2 and J usage is TRBJ2-5; TRBD2 aligns across 14 bases. The CDR3 runs 16 residues. Germline V CDR1 and CDR2: SNHLY, FYNNEI. Trimming cost V 7 bases and J 5 bases; bases outside gene matches: 9. In DNA form, the CDR3 reads TGTGCCAGCACCGGGGGACTAGCGGGAGTGGGGGAGACCCAGTACTTC. As protein: CASTGGLAGVGETQYF.

This chain uses TRBV6-1 with TRBJ2-5, with 7 positions matching TRBD1. Germline CDR1 and CDR2: MNHNS and SASEGT. This CDR3 comprises 15 residues. The V gene end was trimmed by 5 bases and the J gene end by 1 base; junction bases not matched to a gene: 7. The DNA for the CDR3 is TGTGCCAGCAGTCCTCAGGGGACAGTCCAAGAGACCCAGTACTTC. Translated, it gives CASSPQGTVQETQYF.

The V gene is TRBV5-1, the J gene TRBJ2-7; tentatively, D is TRBD2 (6 bases). Germline loops: CDR1 SGHRS, CDR2 YFSETQ. The CDR3 loop spans 14 amino acids. Trimming cost V 4 bases and J 10 bases, with 21 bases left between them. CDR3 in amino acids: CASSTPGGLGHQYF. Here the CDR3 DNA reads TGCGCCAGCAGCACCCCCGGGGGATTAGGACATCAGTACTTC. The full variable domain, with the rest looked up from reference TRBV5-1 and TRBJ2-7, is KAGVTQTPRYLIKTRGQQVTLSCSPISGHRSVSWYQQTPGQGLQFLFEYFSETQRNKGNFPGRFSGRQFSNSRSEMNVSTLELGDSALYLCASSTPGGLGHQYFGPGTRLTVT.

The V call is TRBV14, the J call TRBJ2-7, with 7 bases aligning to TRBD2. V dropped 0 bases and J dropped 2; count of bases not matched to a gene: 13. Germline assignment: CDR1 SGHDN and CDR2 FVKESK. The CDR3 totals 18 residues. In nucleotides, the CDR3 is TGTGCCAGCAGCCAAGATGAGGGGCTAGCGGAGAAACCCTACGAGCAGTACTTC. It yields the protein CASSQDEGLAEKPYEQYF.

The chain uses TRBV5-1 and TRBJ1-1; 9 bases align to TRBD1. V trimming: 0 bases; J trimming: 5 bases; junction bases outside the gene matches: 5. The germline gives CDR1 SGHRS, CDR2 YFSETQ. This CDR3 has 15 residues. CDR3 DNA sequence: TGCGCCAGCAGCTTGGAACAGGGGGCGAAAACTGAAGCTTTCTTT. Amino acids: CASSLEQGAKTEAFF.

This chain links TRBV5-4 with TRBJ1-6, with 9 bases identical to TRBD1. The CDR3 loop spans 14 amino acids. Looked up from germline, CDR1 is SGHNT and CDR2 is YYREEE (reference sequence). The V segment lost 2 bases and the J segment 10 bases; nucleotides outside the gene matches: 4. CDR3 residues: CASSFGTGLSPLHF. CDR3 in DNA: TGTGCCAGCAGCTTTGGGACAGGGCTCTCACCCCTCCACTTT.

DNA of the CDR3: TGTGCCAGCAGCCAAGTCTCATTTCGACATTTTAATTCACCCCTCCACTTT. The encoded protein is CASSQVSFRHFNSPLHF. The V and J genes are TRBV14 and TRBJ1-6; the D is unclear. The CDR3 has 17 amino acids. The germline V gene encodes CDR1 SGHDN and CDR2 FVKESK. V was shortened by 1 base and J by 6 bases, with 16 bases between the two germline ends.

The chain links TRBV5-1 to TRBJ2-2; TRBD2 matches at 9 bases. After removal of 4 bases from V and 7 bases from J, the junction contained 5 bases not matched to a gene. The CDR3 length is 14 residues. Germline CDR1 and CDR2: SGHRS and YFSETQ. The CDR3 DNA reads as TGCGCCAGCAGCCGGACTAGCGAAGTCGGGGAGCTGTTTTTT. Amino acids: CASSRTSEVGELFF.

J is TRBJ2-5 and V is TRBV19; D perhaps matches TRBD1 (5 bases). V lost 5 bases to trimming and J lost 5 bases, with 18 bases between them. Germline lookup yields CDR1 LNHDA and CDR2 SQIVND (reference sequence). The CDR3 length is 15 residues. Written as DNA, the CDR3 is TGTGCCAGTAGTCCCAAAGTCCAGGGCAGGGAGACCCAGTACTTC. Protein sequence: CASSPKVQGRETQYF. Looking up the rest from reference TRBV19 and TRBJ2-5 gives the full variable domain: DGGITQSPKYLFRKEGQNVTLSCEQNLNHDAMYWYRQDPGQGLRLIYYSQIVNDFQKGDIAEGYSVSREKKESFPLTVTSAQKNPTAFYLCASSPKVQGRETQYFGPGTRLLVL.